Listed below are T cell receptor beta chains from one sample, sequenced in a study of cytomegalovirus exposure and HLA in healthy donors. Data came from immunoSEQ multiplex PCR; TCRdb stores just in-frame clones and leaves some out. The sample gives around 74,000 clones, around four fifths of which show up once; around 2.9% is in the top ten. Sequencing used PBMCs. The receptors originated from a man younger than 40 in good health and CMV-seronegative. CDR3s include the opening cysteine and the closing phenylalanine or tryptophan. Each record gives: D gene, clone size, J gene, V gene, CDR3 protein, CDR3 DNA. A D gene is named only where the DNA matches it firmly. Size is omitted from some rows. Given values are once, few, many or a class for expanded clones.

D: .
size: .
J: TRBJ1-2
V: TRBV13
CDR3: CASSLGLGGGGNYGYTF
DNA: TGTGCCAGCAGCTTAGGCTTAGGAGGGGGGGGAAACTATGGCTACACCTTC

D: .
size: .
J: TRBJ2-6
V: TRBV9
CDR3: CASSVSKSGANVLTF
DNA: TGTGCCAGCAGCGTAAGCAAATCTGGGGCCAACGTCCTGACTTTC

D: TRBD2
size: .
J: TRBJ2-1
V: TRBV4-2
CDR3: CASSQVGALAGTDEQFF
DNA: TGTGCCAGCAGCCAAGTTGGGGCCCTAGCGGGAACCGATGAGCAGTTCTTC

D: .
size: .
J: TRBJ2-1
V: TRBV6-6
CDR3: CASSYLREQFF
DNA: TGTGCCAGCAGTTACCTTCGGGAGCAGTTCTTC

D: TRBD2
size: .
J: TRBJ2-2
V: TRBV4-2
CDR3: CASSHGQGGSNSGELFF
DNA: TGTGCCAGCAGCCACGGCCAGGGCGGGAGTAACTCCGGGGAGCTGTTTTTT

D: TRBD1
size: .
J: TRBJ1-1
V: TRBV29-1
CDR3: CSVKMTGPETEAFF
DNA: TGCAGCGTTAAAATGACAGGGCCGGAGACTGAAGCTTTCTTT

D: TRBD1
size: .
J: TRBJ1-5
V: TRBV9
CDR3: CASSPQGTGGREAQHF
DNA: TGTGCCAGCAGCCCCCAGGGGACAGGGGGCCGCGAAGCCCAGCATTTT

D: .
size: .
J: TRBJ2-2
V: TRBV30
CDR3: CAWSVGSNTGELFF
DNA: TGTGCCTGGAGTGTGGGCTCGAACACCGGGGAGCTGTTTTTT

D: .
size: .
J: TRBJ2-3
V: TRBV7-9
CDR3: CASSLSGPRTDTQYF
DNA: TGTGCCAGCAGCTTAAGCGGGCCCAGAACAGATACGCAGTATTTT

D: .
size: .
J: TRBJ2-7
V: TRBV5-4
CDR3: CASSYRWGFSSGYEQYF
DNA: TGTGCCAGCAGCTATCGGTGGGGCTTCTCGTCTGGCTACGAGCAGTACTTC

D: TRBD1
size: .
J: TRBJ1-5
V: TRBV6-6
CDR3: CASTRTGVSNQPQHF
DNA: TGTGCCAGCACCCGGACAGGGGTGAGCAATCAGCCCCAGCATTTT

D: TRBD2
size: .
J: TRBJ2-3
V: TRBV5-1
CDR3: CASSFGLGSDTQYF
DNA: TGCGCCAGCAGCTTCGGACTAGGATCAGATACGCAGTATTTT

D: .
size: .
J: TRBJ1-2
V: TRBV4-3
CDR3: CASSQDRVYGYTF
DNA: TGCGCCAGCAGCCAAGACAGGGTCTATGGCTACACCTTC

D: .
size: .
J: TRBJ2-2
V: TRBV6-1
CDR3: CASSAKPGGQGIPGELFF
DNA: TGTGCCAGCAGTGCTAAACCGGGGGGTCAGGGGATCCCCGGGGAGCTGTTTTTT

D: .
size: once
J: TRBJ1-1
V: TRBV28
CDR3: CASNLWGRGNAEAFF
DNA: TGTGCCAGCAATTTATGGGGTCGAGGGAACGCTGAAGCTTTCTTT

D: TRBD1
size: .
J: TRBJ1-2
V: TRBV7-2
CDR3: CASTDRGYGYTF
DNA: TGTGCCAGCACCGACAGGGGCTATGGCTACACCTTC